This paragraph covers one TCR beta chain sequence. The antigen remains unidentified. This entry is derived from a study of T cell clones after liver transplantation. V lost 4 bases and J lost 6; bases outside the gene matches: 8. CDR3 length equals 14 residues. Looked up from germline, CDR1 is LNHDA and CDR2 is SQIVND (reference sequence). Study outcomes and limitations: Conclusions were preliminary, with small, heterogeneous patient groups.

Using immunoSEQ multiplex PCR, the repertoire was profiled, and TCRdb retains in-frame clones only, with some absent. The sample includes just over 80,000 clones, roughly four fifths of them seen just once. The sequenced sample was CD4+ T cells from blood, obtained 45 to 46 months after liver transplant. This TCR came from a human patient who received a liver transplant. The graft donor may have contributed some T cells. The V call is TRBV19, the J call TRBJ1-1; 7 positions agree with TRBD1. Here the CDR3 DNA reads TGTGCCAGTAGTAGACAGGGCCCGGGGGCTGAAGCTTTCTTT. Translated: CASSRQGPGAEAFF.